This record covers a single TCR beta chain. The sample is drawn from a study of blood T cell repertoires in COVID-19. On the study more broadly: Samples taken during acute and convalescent COVID-19 were collected in the United States, Italy and Spain. Sources were T cells, B-cell-depleted T cells, or PBMCs; the material itself was cDNA or gDNA.

V lost 2 bases and J lost 5; bases outside the gene matches: 15. This CDR3 comprises 17 residues. Germline lookup yields CDR1 GTSNPN and CDR2 SVGIG (reference sequence). Assay: immunoSEQ multiplex PCR; the TCRdb copy retains only in-frame clones and omits some. The table lists 200,000 to 300,000 clones, around 80% of them singletons. The source material was peripheral blood. The V call is TRBV30, the J call TRBJ1-1; TRBD1 aligns across 9 bases. The source of this sequence is a man aged 55 to 70 with acute or convalescent COVID-19. The CDR3 region has the DNA TGTGCCTGGAGTCGCGTCCCGGGACAGGGCAGGCATACTGAAGCTTTCTTT. This translates into CAWSRVPGQGRHTEAFF. Full variable domain (outside the CDR3, taken from reference TRBV30 and TRBJ1-1): SQTIHQWPATLVQPVGSPLSLECTVEGTSNPNLYWYRQAAGRGLQLLFYSVGIGQISSEVPQNLSASRPQDRQFILSSKKLLLSDSGFYLCAWSRVPGQGRHTEAFFGQGTRLTVV.